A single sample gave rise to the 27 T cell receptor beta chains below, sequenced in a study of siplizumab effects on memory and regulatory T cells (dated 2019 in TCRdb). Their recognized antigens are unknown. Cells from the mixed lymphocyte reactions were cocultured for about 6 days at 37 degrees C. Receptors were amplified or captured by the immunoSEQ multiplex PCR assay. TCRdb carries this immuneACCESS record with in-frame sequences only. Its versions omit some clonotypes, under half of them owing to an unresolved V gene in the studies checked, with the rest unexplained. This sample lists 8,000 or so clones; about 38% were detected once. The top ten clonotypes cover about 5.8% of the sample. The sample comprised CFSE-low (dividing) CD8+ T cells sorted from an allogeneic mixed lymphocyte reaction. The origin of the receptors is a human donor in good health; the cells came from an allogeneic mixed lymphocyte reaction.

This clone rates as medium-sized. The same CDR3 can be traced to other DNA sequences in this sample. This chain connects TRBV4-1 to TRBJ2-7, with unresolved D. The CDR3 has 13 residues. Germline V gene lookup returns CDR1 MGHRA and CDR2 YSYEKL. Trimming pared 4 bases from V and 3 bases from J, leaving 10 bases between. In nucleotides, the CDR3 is TGCGCCAGCAGCCCTTCGGGCGGCTACGAGCAGTACTTC. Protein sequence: CASSPSGGYEQYF.

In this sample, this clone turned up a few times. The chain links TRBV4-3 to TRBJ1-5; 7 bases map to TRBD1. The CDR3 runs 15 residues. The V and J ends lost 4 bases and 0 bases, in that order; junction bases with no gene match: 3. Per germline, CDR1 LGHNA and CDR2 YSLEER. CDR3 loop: CASSPGQNSNQPQHF. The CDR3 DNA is TGCGCCAGCAGCCCGGGACAGAATAGCAATCAGCCCCAGCATTTT.

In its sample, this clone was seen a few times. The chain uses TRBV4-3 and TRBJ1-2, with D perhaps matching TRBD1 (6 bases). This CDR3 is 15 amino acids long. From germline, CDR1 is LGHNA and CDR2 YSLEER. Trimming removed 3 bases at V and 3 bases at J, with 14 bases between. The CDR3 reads CASSQQQGIDYGYTF. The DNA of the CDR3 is TGCGCCAGCAGCCAGCAACAGGGTATCGACTATGGCTACACCTTC.

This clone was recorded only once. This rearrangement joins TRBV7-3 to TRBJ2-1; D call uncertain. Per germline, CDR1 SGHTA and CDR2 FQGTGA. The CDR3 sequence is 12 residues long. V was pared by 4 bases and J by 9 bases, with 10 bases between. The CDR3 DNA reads TGTGCCAGCAGCTCACACGCAGGTGAGCAGTTCTTC. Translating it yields CASSSHAGEQFF.

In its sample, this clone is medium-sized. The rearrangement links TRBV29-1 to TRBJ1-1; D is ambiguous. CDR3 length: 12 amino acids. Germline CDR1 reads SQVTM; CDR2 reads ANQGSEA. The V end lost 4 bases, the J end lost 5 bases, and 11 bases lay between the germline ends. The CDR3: CSVVGSLTEAFF. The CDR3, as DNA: TGCAGCGTTGTAGGCAGTCTGACTGAAGCTTTCTTT.

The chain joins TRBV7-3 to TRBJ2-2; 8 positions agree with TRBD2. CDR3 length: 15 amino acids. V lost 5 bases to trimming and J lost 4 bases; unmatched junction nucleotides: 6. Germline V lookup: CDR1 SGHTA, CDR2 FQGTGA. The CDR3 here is CASSEVAGFTGELFF. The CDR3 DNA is TGTGCCAGCAGCGAAGTAGCGGGATTCACCGGGGAGCTGTTTTTT.

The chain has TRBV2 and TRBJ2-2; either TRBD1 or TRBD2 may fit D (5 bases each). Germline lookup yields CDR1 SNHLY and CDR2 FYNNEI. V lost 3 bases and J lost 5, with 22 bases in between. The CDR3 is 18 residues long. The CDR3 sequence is CASSDWELRGTFTGELFF. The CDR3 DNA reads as TGTGCCAGCAGTGACTGGGAACTCCGAGGGACCTTTACCGGGGAGCTGTTTTTT.

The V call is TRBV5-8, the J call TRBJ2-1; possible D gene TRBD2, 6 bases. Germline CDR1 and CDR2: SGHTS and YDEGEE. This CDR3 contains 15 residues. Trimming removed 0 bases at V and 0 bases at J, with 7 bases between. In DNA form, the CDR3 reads TGTGCCAGCAGCTTGGGCGGGAACTCCTACAATGAGCAGTTCTTC. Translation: CASSLGGNSYNEQFF.

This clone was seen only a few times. CDR3 sequence (DNA): TGTGCCAGCAGCACAACTAGCGTACACAATGAGCAGTTCTTC. It yields the protein CASSTTSVHNEQFF. V usage is TRBV7-9 and J usage is TRBJ2-1; 7 bases align to TRBD2. In germline, CDR1 is SEHNR, CDR2 FQNEAQ (reference sequence). This CDR3 contains 14 residues. J was trimmed by 5 bases and V by 5 bases; bases with no gene match: 6. Complete variable domain (other parts from reference TRBV7-9 and TRBJ2-1): DTGVSQNPRHKITKRGQNVTFRCDPISEHNRLYWYRQTLGQGPEFLTYFQNEAQLEKSRLLSDRFSAERPKGSFSTLEIQRTEQGDSAMYLCASSTTSVHNEQFFGPGTRLTVL.

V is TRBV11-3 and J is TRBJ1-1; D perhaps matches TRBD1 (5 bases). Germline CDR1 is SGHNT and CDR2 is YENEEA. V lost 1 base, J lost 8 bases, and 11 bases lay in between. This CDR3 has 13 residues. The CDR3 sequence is CASSLVWGREAFF. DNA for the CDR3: TGTGCCAGCAGCTTAGTGTGGGGACGGGAAGCTTTCTTT.

CDR3 in amino acids: CASSLGRTGEAFF. The DNA for the CDR3 is TGTGCCAGCAGCTTAGGCAGGACAGGGGAAGCTTTCTTT. The chain combines TRBV13 with TRBJ1-1, with TRBD1 identical over 8 bases. The junction had 2 bases not matched to a gene; V was cut back by 0 bases and J by 8 bases. Germline-derived CDR1 and CDR2 are PRHDT and FYEKMQ (reference sequence). This CDR3 has 13 residues. Drawing the rest from reference TRBV13 and TRBJ1-1, the complete variable domain is AAGVIQSPRHLIKEKRETATLKCYPIPRHDTVYWYQQGPGQDPQFLISFYEKMQSDKGSIPDRFSAQQFSDYHSELNMSSLELGDSALYFCASSLGRTGEAFFGQGTRLTVV.

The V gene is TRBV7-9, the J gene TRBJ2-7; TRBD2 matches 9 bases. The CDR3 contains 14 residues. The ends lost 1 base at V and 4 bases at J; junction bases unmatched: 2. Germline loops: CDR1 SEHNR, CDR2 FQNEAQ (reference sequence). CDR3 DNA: TGTGCCAGCAGCTTAGAGGCGGGAGGGTACGAGCAGTACTTC. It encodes CASSLEAGGYEQYF.

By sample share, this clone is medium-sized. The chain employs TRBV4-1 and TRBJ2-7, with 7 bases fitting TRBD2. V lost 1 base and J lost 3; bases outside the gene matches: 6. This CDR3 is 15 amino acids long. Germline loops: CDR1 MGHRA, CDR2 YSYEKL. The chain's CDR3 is CASSQVLGGSYEQYF. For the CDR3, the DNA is TGCGCCAGCAGCCAAGTTCTGGGCGGGAGCTACGAGCAGTACTTC.

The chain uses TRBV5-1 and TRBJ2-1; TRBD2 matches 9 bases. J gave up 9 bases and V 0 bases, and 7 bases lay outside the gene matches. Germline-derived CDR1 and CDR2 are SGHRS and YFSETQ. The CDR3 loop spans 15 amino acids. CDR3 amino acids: CASSLGAGGHPEQFF. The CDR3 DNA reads TGCGCCAGCAGCTTGGGAGCGGGAGGACATCCTGAGCAGTTCTTC.

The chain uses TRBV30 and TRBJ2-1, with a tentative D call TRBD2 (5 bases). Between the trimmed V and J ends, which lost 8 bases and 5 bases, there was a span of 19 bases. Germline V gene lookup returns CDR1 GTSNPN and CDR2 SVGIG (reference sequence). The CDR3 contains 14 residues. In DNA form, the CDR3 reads TGTGCCGGAGGACCAGAGGGCGAGAACAATGAGCAGTTCTTC. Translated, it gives CAGGPEGENNEQFF.

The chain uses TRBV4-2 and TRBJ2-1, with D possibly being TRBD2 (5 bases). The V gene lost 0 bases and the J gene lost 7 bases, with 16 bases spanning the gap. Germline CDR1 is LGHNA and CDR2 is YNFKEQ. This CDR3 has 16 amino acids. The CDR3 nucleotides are TGTGCCAGCAGCCAAGAAGCTAGCCGGAGAGGAAATGAGCAGTTCTTC. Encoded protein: CASSQEASRRGNEQFF.

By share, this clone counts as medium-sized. The CDR3 nucleotides read TGTGCCTGGAGTGTGGGAGCGTTAGGGAATGAGCAGTTCTTC. Translation gives CAWSVGALGNEQFF. This chain connects TRBV30 to TRBJ2-1, with D perhaps TRBD2 (5 bases). CDR3 length: 14 amino acids. In germline, CDR1 is GTSNPN, CDR2 SVGIG (reference sequence). V lost 0 bases to trimming and J lost 7 bases, with 13 bases between them.

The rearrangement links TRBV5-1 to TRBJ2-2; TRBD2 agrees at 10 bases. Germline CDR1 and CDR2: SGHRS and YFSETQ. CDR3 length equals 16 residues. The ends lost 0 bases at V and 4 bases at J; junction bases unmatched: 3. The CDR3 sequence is CASSLDLAGVTGELFF. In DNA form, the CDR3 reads TGCGCCAGCAGCTTGGATCTAGCGGGAGTCACCGGGGAGCTGTTTTTT.

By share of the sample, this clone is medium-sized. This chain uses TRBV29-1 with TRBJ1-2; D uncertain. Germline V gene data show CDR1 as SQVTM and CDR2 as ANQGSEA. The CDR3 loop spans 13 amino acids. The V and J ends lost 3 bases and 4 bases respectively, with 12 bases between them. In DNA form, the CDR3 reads TGCAGCGTTGAGTCGAAGGCATCCTATGGCTACACCTTC. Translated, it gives CSVESKASYGYTF.

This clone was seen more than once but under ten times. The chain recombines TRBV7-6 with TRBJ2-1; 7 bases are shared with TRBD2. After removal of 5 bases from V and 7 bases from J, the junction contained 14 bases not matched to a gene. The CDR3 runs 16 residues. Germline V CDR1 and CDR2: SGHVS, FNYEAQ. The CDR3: CASSPHGAGEYNEQFF. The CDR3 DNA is TGTGCCAGCAGCCCCCACGGTGCGGGAGAATATAATGAGCAGTTCTTC.

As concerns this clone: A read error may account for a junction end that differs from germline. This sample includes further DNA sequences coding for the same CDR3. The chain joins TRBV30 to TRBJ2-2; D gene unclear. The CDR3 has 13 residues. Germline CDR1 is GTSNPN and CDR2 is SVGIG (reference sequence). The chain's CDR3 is CAWSVGRTGELFF. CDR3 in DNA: TGCGCCTGGAGTGTTGGCAGGACCGGGGAGCTGTTTTTT.

CDR3 sequence reads: CASSVDSGSSYNEQFF. The CDR3, as DNA: TGTGCCAGCAGTGTTGATAGCGGGAGCTCCTACAATGAGCAGTTCTTC. The chain employs TRBV6-4 and TRBJ2-1; 9 bases agree with TRBD2. The junction had 4 bases not matched to a gene; V was cut back by 4 bases and J by 0 bases. This CDR3 spans 16 amino acids. Germline CDR1 MRHNA, CDR2 SNTAGT.

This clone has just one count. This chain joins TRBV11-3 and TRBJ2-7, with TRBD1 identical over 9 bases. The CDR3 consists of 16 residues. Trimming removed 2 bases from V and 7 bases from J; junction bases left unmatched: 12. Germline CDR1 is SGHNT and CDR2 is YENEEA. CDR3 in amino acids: CASSLYPGQGQGEQYF. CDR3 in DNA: TGTGCCAGCAGCTTATACCCGGGACAGGGCCAAGGGGAGCAGTACTTC.

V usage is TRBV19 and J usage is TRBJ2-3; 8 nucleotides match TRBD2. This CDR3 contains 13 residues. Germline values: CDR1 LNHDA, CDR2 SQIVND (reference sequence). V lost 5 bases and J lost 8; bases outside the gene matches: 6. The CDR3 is CASSGSGGATQYF. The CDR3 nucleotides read TGTGCCAGTAGTGGGAGCGGGGGAGCTACGCAGTATTTT. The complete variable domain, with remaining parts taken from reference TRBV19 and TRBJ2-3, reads DGGITQSPKYLFRKEGQNVTLSCEQNLNHDAMYWYRQDPGQGLRLIYYSQIVNDFQKGDIAEGYSVSREKKESFPLTVTSAQKNPTAFYLCASSGSGGATQYFGPGTRLTVL.

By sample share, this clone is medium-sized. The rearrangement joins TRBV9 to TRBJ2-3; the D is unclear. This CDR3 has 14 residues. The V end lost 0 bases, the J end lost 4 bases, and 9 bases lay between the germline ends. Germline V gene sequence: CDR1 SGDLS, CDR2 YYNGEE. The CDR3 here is CASSVEGRADTQYF. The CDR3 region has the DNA TGTGCCAGCAGCGTAGAAGGTAGGGCAGATACGCAGTATTTT.

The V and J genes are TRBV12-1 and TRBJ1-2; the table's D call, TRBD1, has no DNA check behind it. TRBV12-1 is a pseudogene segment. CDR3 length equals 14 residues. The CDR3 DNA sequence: TGTGCCAGCAGCCCCTCGGGGACAGGGAATTTCTGCACCTTC. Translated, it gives CASSPSGTGNFCTF.

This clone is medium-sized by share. The CDR3 here is CASSQQGAYEQFF. The CDR3 nucleotides are TGCGCCAGCAGCCAACAGGGGGCCTATGAGCAGTTCTTC. The chain carries TRBV4-1 and TRBJ2-1, with TRBD1 matching 8 bases. The trim removed 2 bases at V and 8 bases at J, leaving 2 bases unmatched. In germline, CDR1 is MGHRA, CDR2 YSYEKL. The CDR3 consists of 13 residues.